The 5 T cell receptor beta chains listed next were all sequenced from one sample in a study of identical twins. One entry per CDR3 protein results from TCRdb running MiXCR on the 5' RACE reads. This sample yields 690,000 or so distinct CDR3 sequences, of which over 8.5% are seen a single time; 0.75% to 1% belongs to the top ten. Separately, the same data were catalogued under a study of yellow fever vaccine responses in identical twins.

The specimen was PBMCs. The origin of the receptors is a woman aged 18-29 years in good health.

This clonotype has at least ten counts. The chain couples TRBV7-2 to TRBJ2-7; D is possibly TRBD1 or TRBD2 (5 bases each). Germline CDR1 is SGHTA and CDR2 is FQGNSA. Trimming took 5 bases from V and 1 from J, leaving 21 bases between them. The CDR3 has 17 amino acids. The CDR3 region has the DNA TGTGCCAGCAGCATCAGAGGGGTGGGCGTAGGGTCCTACGAGCAGTACTTC. Translation gives CASSIRGVGVGSYEQYF.

This clonotype was detected only a few times. The J gene is TRBJ2-5, the V gene TRBV2; TRBD2 agrees at 14 bases. Germline lookup yields CDR1 SNHLY and CDR2 FYNNEI. Trimming at V came to 7 bases and at J to 1 base, leaving 5 bases not matched to a gene. The CDR3 has 16 residues. CDR3 loop: CASKGLAGVLQETQYF. Here the CDR3 DNA reads TGTGCCAGCAAGGGACTAGCGGGGGTTCTCCAAGAGACCCAGTACTTC.

V gene TRBV7-9 combines with J gene TRBJ2-7; 10 bases map to TRBD2. The CDR3 is made up of 16 amino acids. V was clipped by 3 bases and J by 3 bases; unmatched bases: 8. Germline V gene lookup returns CDR1 SEHNR and CDR2 FQNEAQ (reference sequence). The chain's CDR3 is CASSFGRTSGNYEQYF. The CDR3 DNA follows: TGTGCCAGCAGCTTTGGGCGTACTAGCGGGAACTACGAGCAGTACTTC.

The V call is TRBV6-5, the J call TRBJ2-7; 10 bases are shared with TRBD2. Germline V gene sequence: CDR1 MNHEY, CDR2 SVGAGI. After removal of 0 bases from V and 1 base from J, the junction contained 6 bases not matched to a gene. CDR3 length equals 17 residues. The CDR3 DNA follows: TGTGCCAGCAGTTACTCGCCTAGCGGGGGCCTTTCCTACGAGCAGTACTTC. Its translation is CASSYSPSGGLSYEQYF.

Only a few counts were recorded for this clonotype. Here the CDR3 reads CASSELPGGAIRRTYEQYF. The CDR3 region has the DNA TGTGCCAGCAGTGAATTACCAGGGGGTGCAATTCGACGGACCTACGAGCAGTACTTC. The chain uses TRBV6-1 and TRBJ2-7; 7 positions match TRBD1. CDR1 MNHNS and CDR2 SASEGT come from the germline V gene. This CDR3 region has 19 residues. The V gene end was trimmed by 2 bases and the J gene end by 2 bases; junction bases not matched to a gene: 18.